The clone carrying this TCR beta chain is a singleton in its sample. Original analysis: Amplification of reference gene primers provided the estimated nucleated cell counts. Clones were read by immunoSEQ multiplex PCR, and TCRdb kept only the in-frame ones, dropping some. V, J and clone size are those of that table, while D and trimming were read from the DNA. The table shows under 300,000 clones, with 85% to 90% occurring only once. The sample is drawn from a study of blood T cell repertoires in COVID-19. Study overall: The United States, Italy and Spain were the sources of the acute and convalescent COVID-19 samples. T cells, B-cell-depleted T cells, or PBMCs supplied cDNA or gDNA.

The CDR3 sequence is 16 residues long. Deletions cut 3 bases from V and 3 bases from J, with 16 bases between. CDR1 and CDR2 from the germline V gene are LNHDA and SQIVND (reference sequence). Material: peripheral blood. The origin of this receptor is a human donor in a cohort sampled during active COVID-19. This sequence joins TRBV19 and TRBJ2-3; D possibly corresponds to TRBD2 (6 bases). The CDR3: CASSIFAPGTTDTQYF. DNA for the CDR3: TGTGCCAGTAGTATTTTCGCCCCCGGGACTACAGATACGCAGTATTTT.